Each of the 11 T cell receptor beta chains below was sequenced from the same sample in a study of cytomegalovirus exposure and HLA in healthy donors. The PCR used 60 Vbeta and 13 Jbeta primers. The data were produced by immunoSEQ multiplex PCR, yet TCRdb's version contains in-frame clones alone and is incomplete. The data contain 95,000 to 130,000 clones, about 79% of them seen just once; the ten biggest clones take up around 4.5%. The sequencing sample was made of PBMCs. The source of these receptors is a young man in good health and CMV-seropositive.

The chain joins TRBV4-3 to TRBJ1-4; D is undetermined. The germline gives CDR1 LGHNA, CDR2 YSLEER. The V and J ends lost 1 base and 2 bases respectively, with 11 bases between them. The CDR3 runs to 16 residues. The CDR3 DNA follows: TGCGCCAGCAGCCAAGGGAGGAAGTGGACTAATGAAAAACTGTTTTTT. Its translation is CASSQGRKWTNEKLFF.

The chain is built from TRBV28 and TRBJ1-1; a possible D gene is TRBD1 (5 bases). The CDR3 loop spans 14 amino acids. Deletions cut 4 bases from V and 11 bases from J, with 20 bases between. CDR1 is MDHEN and CDR2 is SYDVKM in the germline V gene. The CDR3 loop reads CASSSLQDHLAAFF. In nucleotides, the CDR3 is TGTGCCAGCAGTTCCCTACAGGATCACTTGGCCGCTTTCTTT.

The chain carries TRBV4-3 and TRBJ2-1; TRBD2 matches 13 bases. The germline V gene has CDR1 LGHNA and CDR2 YSLEER. This CDR3 has 14 residues. The J segment lost 9 bases and the V segment lost 4 bases, leaving 3 bases of the junction unmatched. Here the CDR3 reads CASSPGLAGSEQFF. The CDR3 region has the DNA TGCGCCAGCAGCCCGGGACTAGCGGGATCTGAGCAGTTCTTC.

The genes are TRBV7-6 and TRBJ2-2; D remains ambiguous. There are 12 residues in the CDR3. Germline V gives CDR1 SGHVS, CDR2 FNYEAQ. Trimming pared 5 bases from V and 4 bases from J, leaving 5 bases between. The CDR3 DNA is TGTGCCAGCAGCCGTTTCACCGGGGAGCTGTTTTTT. Translated: CASSRFTGELFF.

This chain links TRBV4-2 with TRBJ2-7; D remains unclear. The germline V gene encodes CDR1 LGHNA and CDR2 YNFKEQ. The CDR3 totals 14 residues. Trimming removed 4 bases at V and 3 bases at J, with 13 bases between. CDR3 sequence (DNA): TGTGCCAGCAGCCCTGTAGCCGATTACTACGAGCAGTACTTC. Translation: CASSPVADYYEQYF.

For this clone: As the CDR3 is not closed by the conserved phenylalanine or tryptophan, this likely results from a read error. It is unclear where the CDR3 begins or ends on the DNA, so no DNA is shown, and the CDR3 is as TCRdb lists it. The chain has TRBV21-1 and TRBJ2-3; the table gives TRBD1 as D, unverified against the DNA. TRBV21-1 is marked as a pseudogene. The CDR3 is 14 residues long, counting both termini. CDR3 sequence reads: CASSKELRAGGLTN.

This sequence joins TRBV7-8 and TRBJ2-2; 7 nucleotides match TRBD2. CDR3 length: 16 residues. J was trimmed by 0 bases and V by 3 bases; bases with no gene match: 4. The germline gives CDR1 SGHVS, CDR2 FQNEAQ. The CDR3 DNA reads as TGTGCCAGCAGCTTCTTGGGGGGGACGAACACCGGGGAGCTGTTTTTT. Protein: CASSFLGGTNTGELFF.

The chain carries TRBV7-2 and TRBJ2-7, with 10 bases lining up with TRBD1. Germline-derived CDR1 and CDR2 are SGHTA and FQGNSA. V shed 6 bases and J 4 bases; nucleotides not matched to a gene: 6. The CDR3 is made up of 14 amino acids. The CDR3 nucleotides are TGTGCCAGCAGTTTCCGGGACAGGGGTTACGAGCAGTACTTC. Amino acid sequence: CASSFRDRGYEQYF.

J is TRBJ1-5 and V is TRBV7-8, with TRBD1 as a possible D gene (6 bases). The CDR3 has 15 residues. The germline V and J ends were trimmed by 6 bases and 6 bases, with 18 bases remaining between them. Germline V gene sequence: CDR1 SGHVS, CDR2 FQNEAQ. The CDR3 nucleotides read TGTGCCAGCAGTTCAGGGGCTGGTTTCGGTCAGCCCCAGCATTTT. Its protein product is CASSSGAGFGQPQHF. The whole variable domain, filled in from reference TRBV7-8 and TRBJ1-5, reads GAGVSQSPRYKVAKRGQDVALRCDPISGHVSLFWYQQALGQGPEFLTYFQNEAQLDKSGLPSDRFFAERPEGSVSTLKIQRTQQEDSAVYLCASSSGAGFGQPQHFGDGTRLSIL.

The V and J genes are TRBV4-3 and TRBJ1-2, with D perhaps TRBD1 (5 bases). Germline CDR1 LGHNA, CDR2 YSLEER. The germline V and J ends were trimmed by 4 bases and 3 bases, with 15 bases remaining between them. The CDR3 has 15 amino acids. CDR3 protein: CASSRRWGNDYGYTF. Written as DNA, the CDR3 is TGCGCCAGCAGCCGGCGATGGGGCAATGACTATGGCTACACCTTC.

As to this clone: One junction end disagrees with the germline gene, perhaps due to a read error. The chain links TRBV7-9 to TRBJ1-4; TRBD1 might be the D (6 bases). The CDR3 has 14 residues. Germline CDR1 SEHNR, CDR2 FQNEAQ (reference sequence). The DNA of the CDR3 is TGTTCCAGCAGCCCTGGGGGGGCTTATGAAAAACTGTTTTTT. This sequence encodes CSSSPGGAYEKLFF.